The clone carrying this TCR beta chain has just a few counts. This specimen belongs to a study of identical twins. V dropped 6 bases and J dropped 7 bases, with 34 bases sitting between them. This CDR3 is 20 amino acids long. Germline assignment: CDR1 DFQATT and CDR2 SNEGSKA (reference sequence). A universal primer binding site was introduced by template switching. The final cDNA contained unique molecular identifiers. TCRdb recomputed calls from the 5' RACE reads with MiXCR, one row per CDR3 protein. Of approximately 590,000 distinct CDR3 sequences in the sample, approximately 10% were seen once. The sample was also reused in another study, on yellow fever vaccine responses in identical twins.

The chain carries TRBV20-1 and TRBJ1-6; D uncertain. The receptor comes from a woman aged 18-29 years in good health. Sequencing was performed on PBMCs. The CDR3 sequence is CSAVPEHGVGPNYLNSPLHF. The CDR3, as DNA: TGCAGTGCCGTACCGGAGCATGGGGTGGGCCCCAATTATTTGAATTCACCCCTCCACTTT.